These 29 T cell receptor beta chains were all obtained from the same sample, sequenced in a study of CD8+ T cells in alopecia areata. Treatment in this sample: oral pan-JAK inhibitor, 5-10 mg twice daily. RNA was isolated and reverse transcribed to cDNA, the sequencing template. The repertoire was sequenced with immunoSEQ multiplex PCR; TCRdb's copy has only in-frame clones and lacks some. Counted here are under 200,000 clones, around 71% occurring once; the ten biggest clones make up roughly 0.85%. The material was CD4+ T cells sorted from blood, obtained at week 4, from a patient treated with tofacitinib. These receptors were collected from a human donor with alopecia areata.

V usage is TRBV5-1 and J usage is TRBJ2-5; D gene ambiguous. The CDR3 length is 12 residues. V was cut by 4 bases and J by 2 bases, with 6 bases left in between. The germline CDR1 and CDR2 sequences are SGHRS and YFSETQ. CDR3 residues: CASSVQQETQYF. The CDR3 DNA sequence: TGCGCCAGCAGCGTACAACAAGAGACCCAGTACTTC.

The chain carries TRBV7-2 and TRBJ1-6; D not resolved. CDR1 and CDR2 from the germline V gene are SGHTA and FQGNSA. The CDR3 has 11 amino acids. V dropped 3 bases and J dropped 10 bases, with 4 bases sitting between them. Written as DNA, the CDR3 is TGTGCCAGCAGCTTCGGCTCACCCCTCCACTTT. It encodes CASSFGSPLHF.

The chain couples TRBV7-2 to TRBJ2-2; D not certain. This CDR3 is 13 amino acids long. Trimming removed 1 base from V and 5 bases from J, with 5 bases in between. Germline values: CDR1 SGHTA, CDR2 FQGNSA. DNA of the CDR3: TGTGCCAGCAGCTTAGGTGGAACCGGGGAGCTGTTTTTT. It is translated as CASSLGGTGELFF.

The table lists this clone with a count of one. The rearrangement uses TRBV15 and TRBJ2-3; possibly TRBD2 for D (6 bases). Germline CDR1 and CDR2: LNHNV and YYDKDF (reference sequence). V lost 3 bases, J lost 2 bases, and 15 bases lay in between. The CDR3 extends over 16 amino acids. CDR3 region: CATSRGLAALTDTQYF. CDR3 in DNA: TGTGCCACCAGCAGGGGTTTAGCGGCGCTCACAGATACGCAGTATTTT. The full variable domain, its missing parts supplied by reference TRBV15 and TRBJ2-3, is DAMVIQNPRYQVTQFGKPVTLSCSQTLNHNVMYWYQQKSSQAPKLLFHYYDKDFNNEADTPDNFQSRRPNTSFCFLDIRSPGLGDTAMYLCATSRGLAALTDTQYFGPGTRLTVL.

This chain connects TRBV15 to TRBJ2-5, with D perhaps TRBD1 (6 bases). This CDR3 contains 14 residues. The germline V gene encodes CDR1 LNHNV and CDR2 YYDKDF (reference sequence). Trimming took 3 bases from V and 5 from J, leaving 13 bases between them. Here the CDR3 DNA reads TGTGCCACCAGCAGCACAGGGTTAGGGGAGACCCAGTACTTC. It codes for CATSSTGLGETQYF. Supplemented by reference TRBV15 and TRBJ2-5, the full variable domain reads DAMVIQNPRYQVTQFGKPVTLSCSQTLNHNVMYWYQQKSSQAPKLLFHYYDKDFNNEADTPDNFQSRRPNTSFCFLDIRSPGLGDTAMYLCATSSTGLGETQYFGPGTRLLVL.

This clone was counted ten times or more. CDR3 sequence (DNA): TGCGCCAGCAGTCAATCGAGACAGGCCAGCTCCTACGAGCAGTACTTC. Amino acid sequence: CASSQSRQASSYEQYF. The chain uses TRBV23-1 and TRBJ2-7, with D possibly matching TRBD1 (6 bases). TRBV23-1 is an ORF, with its function uncertain. The CDR3 totals 16 residues. V lost 0 bases to trimming and J lost 0 bases, with 12 bases between them.

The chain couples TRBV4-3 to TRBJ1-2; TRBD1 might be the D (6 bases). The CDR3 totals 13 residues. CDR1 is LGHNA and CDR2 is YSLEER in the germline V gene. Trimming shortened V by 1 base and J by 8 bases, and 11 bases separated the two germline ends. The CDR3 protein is CASSQVPGAGYTF. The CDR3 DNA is TGCGCCAGCAGCCAAGTGCCGGGGGCGGGCTACACCTTC.

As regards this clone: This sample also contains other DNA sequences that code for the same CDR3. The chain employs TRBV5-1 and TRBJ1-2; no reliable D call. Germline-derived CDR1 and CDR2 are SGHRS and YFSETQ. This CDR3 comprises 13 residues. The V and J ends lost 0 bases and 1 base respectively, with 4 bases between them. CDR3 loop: CASSLEGNYGYTF. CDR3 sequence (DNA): TGCGCCAGCAGCTTGGAGGGTAACTATGGCTACACCTTC.

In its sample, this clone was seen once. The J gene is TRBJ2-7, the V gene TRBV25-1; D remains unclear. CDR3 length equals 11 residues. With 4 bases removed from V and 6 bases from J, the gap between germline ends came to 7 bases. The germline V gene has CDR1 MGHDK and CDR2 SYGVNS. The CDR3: CASSVGVEQYF. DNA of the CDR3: TGTGCCAGCAGTGTCGGTGTCGAGCAGTACTTC.

This CDR3 is CAVQGTGTEAFF. In nucleotides, the CDR3 is TGTGCCGTACAGGGGACCGGCACTGAAGCTTTCTTT. V usage is TRBV2 and J usage is TRBJ1-1; 7 nucleotides line up with TRBD1. Trimming cost V 11 bases and J 4 bases; bases outside gene matches: 7. Germline CDR1 reads SNHLY; CDR2 reads FYNNEI. CDR3 length equals 12 residues.

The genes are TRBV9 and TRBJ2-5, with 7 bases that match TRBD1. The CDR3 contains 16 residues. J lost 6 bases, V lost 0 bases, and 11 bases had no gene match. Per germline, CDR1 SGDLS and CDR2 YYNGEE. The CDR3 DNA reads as TGTGCCAGCAGCGTAGGATCAGGGGCAGGGGGAAAGACCCAGTACTTC. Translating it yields CASSVGSGAGGKTQYF. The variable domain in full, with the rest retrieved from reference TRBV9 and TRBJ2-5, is DSGVTQTPKHLITATGQRVTLRCSPRSGDLSVYWYQQSLDQGLQFLIQYYNGEERAKGNILERFSAQQFPDLHSELNLSSLELGDSALYFCASSVGSGAGGKTQYFGPGTRLLVL.

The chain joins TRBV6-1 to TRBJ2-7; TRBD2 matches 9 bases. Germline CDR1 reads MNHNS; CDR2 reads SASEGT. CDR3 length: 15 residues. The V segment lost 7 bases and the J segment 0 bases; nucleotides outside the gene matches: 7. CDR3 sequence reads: CASNTKRGASYEQYF. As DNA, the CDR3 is TGTGCCAGCAATACTAAGCGGGGGGCCTCCTACGAGCAGTACTTC.

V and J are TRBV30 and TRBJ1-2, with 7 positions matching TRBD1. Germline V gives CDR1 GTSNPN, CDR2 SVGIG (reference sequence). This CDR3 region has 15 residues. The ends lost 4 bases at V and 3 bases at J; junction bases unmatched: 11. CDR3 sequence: CAWMAGTDRHYGYTF. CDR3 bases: TGTGCCTGGATGGCCGGGACAGATAGGCACTATGGCTACACCTTC.

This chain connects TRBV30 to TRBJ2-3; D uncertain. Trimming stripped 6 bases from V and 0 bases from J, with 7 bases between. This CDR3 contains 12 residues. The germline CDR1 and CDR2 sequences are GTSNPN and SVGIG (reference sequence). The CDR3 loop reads CACPGSTDTQYF. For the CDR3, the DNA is TGTGCCTGTCCCGGGAGCACAGATACGCAGTATTTT.

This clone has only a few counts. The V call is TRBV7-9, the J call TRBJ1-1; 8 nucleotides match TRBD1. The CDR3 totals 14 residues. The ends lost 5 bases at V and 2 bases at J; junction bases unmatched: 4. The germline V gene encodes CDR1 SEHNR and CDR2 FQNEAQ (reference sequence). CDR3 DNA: TGTGCCAGCAGCCGCGGACAGGGCAACACTGAAGCTTTCTTT. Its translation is CASSRGQGNTEAFF.

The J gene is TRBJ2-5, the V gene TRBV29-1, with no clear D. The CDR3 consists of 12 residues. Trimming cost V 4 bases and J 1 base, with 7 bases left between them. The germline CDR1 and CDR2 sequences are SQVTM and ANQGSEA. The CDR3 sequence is CSVALAQETQYF. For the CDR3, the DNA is TGCAGCGTTGCTCTGGCCCAAGAGACCCAGTACTTC.

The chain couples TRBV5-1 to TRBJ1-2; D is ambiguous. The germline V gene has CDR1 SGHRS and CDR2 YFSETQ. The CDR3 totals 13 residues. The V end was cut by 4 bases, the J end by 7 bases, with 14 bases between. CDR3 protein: CASSPPGSGGYTF. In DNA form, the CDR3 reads TGCGCCAGCAGCCCACCGGGCTCGGGTGGCTACACCTTC.

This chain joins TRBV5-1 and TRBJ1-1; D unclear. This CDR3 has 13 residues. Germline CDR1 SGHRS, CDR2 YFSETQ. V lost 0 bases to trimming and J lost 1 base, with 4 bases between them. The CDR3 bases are TGCGCCAGCAGCTTGGGGGAGAACACTGAAGCTTTCTTT. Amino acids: CASSLGENTEAFF.

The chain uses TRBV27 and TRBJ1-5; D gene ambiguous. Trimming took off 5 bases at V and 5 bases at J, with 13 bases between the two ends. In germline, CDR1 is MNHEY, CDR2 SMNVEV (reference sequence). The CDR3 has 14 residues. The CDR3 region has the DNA TGTGCCAGCAGTCTATACAGCGGGGATCAGCCCCAGCATTTT. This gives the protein CASSLYSGDQPQHF.

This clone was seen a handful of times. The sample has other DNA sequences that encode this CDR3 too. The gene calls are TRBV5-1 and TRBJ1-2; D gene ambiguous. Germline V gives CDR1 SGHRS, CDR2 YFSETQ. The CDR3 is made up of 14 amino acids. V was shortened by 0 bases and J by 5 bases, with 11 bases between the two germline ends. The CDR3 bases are TGCGCCAGCAGCTTGGAGTCGCCAAATTATGGCTACACCTTC. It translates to CASSLESPNYGYTF.

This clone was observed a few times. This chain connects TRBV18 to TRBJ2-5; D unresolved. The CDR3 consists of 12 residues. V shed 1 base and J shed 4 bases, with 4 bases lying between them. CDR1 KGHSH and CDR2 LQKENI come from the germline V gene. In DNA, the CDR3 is TGTGCCAGCTCACCACAGGGAGAGACCCAGTACTTC. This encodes CASSPQGETQYF.

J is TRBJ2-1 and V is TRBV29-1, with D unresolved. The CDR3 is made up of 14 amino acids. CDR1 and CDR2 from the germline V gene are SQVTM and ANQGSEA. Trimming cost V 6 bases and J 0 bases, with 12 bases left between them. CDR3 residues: CSVMTISSYNEQFF. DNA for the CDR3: TGCAGCGTCATGACCATAAGCTCCTACAATGAGCAGTTCTTC.

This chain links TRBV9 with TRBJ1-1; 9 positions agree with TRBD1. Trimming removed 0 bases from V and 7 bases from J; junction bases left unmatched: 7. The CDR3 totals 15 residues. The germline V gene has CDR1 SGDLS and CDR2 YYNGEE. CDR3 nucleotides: TGTGCCAGCAGCGTAGGGGTAGGGGGACAGGGTGAAGCTTTCTTT. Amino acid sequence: CASSVGVGGQGEAFF.

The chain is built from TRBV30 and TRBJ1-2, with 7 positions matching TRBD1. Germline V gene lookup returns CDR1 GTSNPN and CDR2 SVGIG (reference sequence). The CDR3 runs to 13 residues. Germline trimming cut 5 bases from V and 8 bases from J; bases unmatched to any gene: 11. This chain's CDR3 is CAWEYRGIGGYTF. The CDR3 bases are TGTGCCTGGGAGTACAGGGGAATAGGCGGCTACACCTTC.

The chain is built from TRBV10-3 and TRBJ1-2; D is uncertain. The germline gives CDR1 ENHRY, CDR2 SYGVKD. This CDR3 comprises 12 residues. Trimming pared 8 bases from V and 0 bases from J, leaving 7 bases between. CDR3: CAIRGANYGYTF. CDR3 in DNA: TGTGCCATCCGGGGAGCTAACTATGGCTACACCTTC.

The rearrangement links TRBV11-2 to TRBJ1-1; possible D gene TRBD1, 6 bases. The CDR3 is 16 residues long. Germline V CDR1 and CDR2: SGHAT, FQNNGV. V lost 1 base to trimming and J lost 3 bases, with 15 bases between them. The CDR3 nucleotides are TGTGCCAGCAGCTTAGGAGTCGGGGGCGGCGACACTGAAGCTTTCTTT. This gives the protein CASSLGVGGGDTEAFF.

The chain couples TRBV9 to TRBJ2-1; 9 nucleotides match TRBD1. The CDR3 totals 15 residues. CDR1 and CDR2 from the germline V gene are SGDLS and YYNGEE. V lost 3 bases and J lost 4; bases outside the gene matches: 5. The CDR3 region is CASSAGTGSYNEQFF. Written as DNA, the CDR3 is TGTGCCAGCAGCGCCGGGACAGGGAGTTACAATGAGCAGTTCTTC.

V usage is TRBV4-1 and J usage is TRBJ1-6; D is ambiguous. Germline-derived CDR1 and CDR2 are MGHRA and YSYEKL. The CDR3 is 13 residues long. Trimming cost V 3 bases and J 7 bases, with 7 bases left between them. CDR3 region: CASSHIGNSPLHF. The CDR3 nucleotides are TGCGCCAGCAGCCACATCGGGAATTCACCCCTCCACTTT.

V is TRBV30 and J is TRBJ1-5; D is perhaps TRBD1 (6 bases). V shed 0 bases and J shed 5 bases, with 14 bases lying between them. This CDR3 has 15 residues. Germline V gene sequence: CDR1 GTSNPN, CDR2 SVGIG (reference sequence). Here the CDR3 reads CAWSVHSGADQPQHF. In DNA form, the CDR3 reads TGTGCCTGGAGTGTACATTCAGGGGCCGATCAGCCCCAGCATTTT.